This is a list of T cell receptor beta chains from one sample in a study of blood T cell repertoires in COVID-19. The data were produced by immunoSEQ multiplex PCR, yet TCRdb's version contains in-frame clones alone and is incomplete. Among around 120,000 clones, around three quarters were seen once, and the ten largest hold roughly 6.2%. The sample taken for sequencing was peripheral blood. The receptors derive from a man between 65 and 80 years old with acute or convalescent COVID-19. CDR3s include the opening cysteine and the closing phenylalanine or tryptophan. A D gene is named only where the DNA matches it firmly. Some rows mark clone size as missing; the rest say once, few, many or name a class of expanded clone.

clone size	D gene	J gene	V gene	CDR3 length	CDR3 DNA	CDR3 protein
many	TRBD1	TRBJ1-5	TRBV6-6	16	TGTGCCAGCAGTTTCGCCGGGACAGGGTTCCCTCAGCCCCAGCATTTT	CASSFAGTGFPQPQHF
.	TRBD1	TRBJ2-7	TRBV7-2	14	TGTGCCAGCAGCAAAACCAACAGGGGATACGAGCAGTACTTC	CASSKTNRGYEQYF
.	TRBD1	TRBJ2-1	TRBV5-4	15	TGTGCCAGCAGCCTCGACAGGGCAGTCTACAATGAGCAGTTCTTC	CASSLDRAVYNEQFF
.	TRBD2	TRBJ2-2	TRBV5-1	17	TGCGCCAGCAGCCCAGGTCCCGAGGCGGGAGACACCGGGGAGCTGTTTTTT	CASSPGPEAGDTGELFF
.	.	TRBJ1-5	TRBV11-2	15	TGTGCCAGCAGCTTGACAGGAACTCACAATCAGCCCCAGCATTTT	CASSLTGTHNQPQHF
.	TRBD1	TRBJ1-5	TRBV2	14	TGTGCCAGCAGAGAGACAGGGACCACCTCGACCCAGCATTTT	CASRETGTTSTQHF
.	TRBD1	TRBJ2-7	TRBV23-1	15	TGCGCCAGCACCGTCAACAGGGGTTTTTTCCTCGAGCAGTACTTC	CASTVNRGFFLEQYF
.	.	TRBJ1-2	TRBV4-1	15	TGCGCCAGCAGCCAAGAAAGTAGGACAGATTATGGCTACACCTTC	CASSQESRTDYGYTF
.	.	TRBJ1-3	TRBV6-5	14	TGTGCCAGCAGTTACCAGCAGGGTGGAAACACCATATATTTT	CASSYQQGGNTIYF
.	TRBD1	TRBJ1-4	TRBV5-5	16	TGTGCCAGCAGCTTTAACCGGGACAGGCGTAATGAAAAACTGTTTTTT	CASSFNRDRRNEKLFF
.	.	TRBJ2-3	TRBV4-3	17	TGCGCCAGCAGCCAAGATTCCCCCGGGACTGGATCAGATACGCAGTATTTT	CASSQDSPGTGSDTQYF
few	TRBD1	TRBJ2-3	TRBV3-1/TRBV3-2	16	TGTGCCAGCAGCCCTCGTAGGGACAGGGGTACAGATACGCAGTATTTT	CASSPRRDRGTDTQYF
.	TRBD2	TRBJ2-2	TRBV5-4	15	TGTGCCAGCACCTTACTAGCGGGAAGGACCGGGGAGCTGTTTTTT	CASTLLAGRTGELFF
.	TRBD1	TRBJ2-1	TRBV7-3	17	TGTGCCAGCAGCTTAACTTTCGGGACAGGGAACTACAATGAGCAGTTCTTC	CASSLTFGTGNYNEQFF
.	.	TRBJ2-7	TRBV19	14	TGTGCCAGTAGTACCCGGGACTGGCAGTCCGAGCAGTACTTC	CASSTRDWQSEQYF
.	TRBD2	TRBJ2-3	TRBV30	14	TGTGCCTGGAGTTCGTCTAGCGGGAGGGCTACGCAGTATTTT	CAWSSSSGRATQYF
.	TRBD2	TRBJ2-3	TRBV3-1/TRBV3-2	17	TGTGCCAGCAGCCAAGACGGCCTAGCGGCTAGCACAGATACGCAGTATTTT	CASSQDGLAASTDTQYF
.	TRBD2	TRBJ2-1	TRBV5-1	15	TGCGCCAGCAGCCCGACTAGCGGGATGGAGGGTGAGCAGTTCTTC	CASSPTSGMEGEQFF
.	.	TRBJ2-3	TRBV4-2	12	TGTGCCAGCAGCCAAGATCAAAATACGCAGTATTTT	CASSQDQNTQYF
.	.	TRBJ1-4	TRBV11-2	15	TGTGCCAGCAGCCAATCGAAGGGACAATTTTTGAAACTGTTTTTT	CASSQSKGQFLKLFF
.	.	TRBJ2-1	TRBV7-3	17	TGTGCCAGCAGCTTAATTGGCGGGGCGAGCTCCTACAATGAGCAGTTCTTC	CASSLIGGASSYNEQFF
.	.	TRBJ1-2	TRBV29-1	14	TGCAGCGTTGGGAGGGACCAGACTAACTATGGCTACACCTTC	CSVGRDQTNYGYTF
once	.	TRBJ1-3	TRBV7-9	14	TGTGCCAGCAGCTTAGGTAGCTCTGGAAACACCATATATTTT	CASSLGSSGNTIYF
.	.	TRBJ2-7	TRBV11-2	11	TGTGCCAGCTCAGATGGCTACGAGCAGTACTTC	CASSDGYEQYF
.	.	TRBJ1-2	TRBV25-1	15	TGTGCCAGCAGTGATCTTATAGGGGACATCTATGGCTACACCTTC	CASSDLIGDIYGYTF
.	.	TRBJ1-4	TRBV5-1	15	TGCGCCAGCAGCTCCCACGGGGGTGCTAATGAAAAACTGTTTTTT	CASSSHGGANEKLFF
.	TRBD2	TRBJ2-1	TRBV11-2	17	TGTGCCAGCAGCTCCTATCTTTCTAGCGGGTTTTACAATGAGCAGTTCTTC	CASSSYLSSGFYNEQFF
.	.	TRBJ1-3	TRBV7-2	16	TGTGCCAGCAGCTTAGGGGGCAGGGGAACGGGAAACACCATATATTTT	CASSLGGRGTGNTIYF
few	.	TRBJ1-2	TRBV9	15	TGTGCCAGCAGCGTGGGAGGTGAGGGCCTGGGAGGCTACACCTTC	CASSVGGEGLGGYTF
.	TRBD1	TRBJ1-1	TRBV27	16	TGTGCCAGCCTACCAATCTCCCAGGGGGCGAGCACTGAAGCTTTCTTT	CASLPISQGASTEAFF